This passage covers 15 T cell receptor beta chains from one sample sequenced in a study of T cell responses to AZD1222 COVID-19 vaccine. Method: immunoSEQ multiplex PCR; TCRdb's copy keeps in-frame clones and lacks some. The sample holds 150,000 to 200,000 clones; approximately 86% are singletons and the top ten take around 10%. This specimen consisted of peripheral blood, obtained 28 days after the second AZD1222 dose. The receptors come from an adult who received the AZD1222 COVID-19 vaccine.

The J gene is TRBJ1-4, the V gene TRBV11-2; the match to TRBD1 covers 7 bases. V dropped 3 bases and J dropped 6; count of bases not matched to a gene: 10. Looked up from germline, CDR1 is SGHAT and CDR2 is FQNNGV. This CDR3 has 16 amino acids. CDR3 nucleotide sequence: TGTGCCAGCAGCTTTGAATACGGACAGGTGGATGAAAAACTGTTTTTT. This sequence encodes CASSFEYGQVDEKLFF.

CDR3 DNA: TGTGCCAGCAGTTTAGGCCATACTGGGGCCAACGTCCTGACTTTC. It yields the protein CASSLGHTGANVLTF. The rearrangement uses TRBV28 and TRBJ2-6; D gene unclear. Per the germline V gene, CDR1 is MDHEN and CDR2 is SYDVKM. There are 15 residues in the CDR3. Trimming left V 2 bases short and J 2 bases short, with 7 bases between.

The rearrangement joins TRBV5-4 to TRBJ2-3; 11 bases agree with TRBD1. This CDR3 region has 14 residues. From germline, CDR1 is SGHNT and CDR2 YYREEE (reference sequence). V gave up 4 bases and J gave up 5 bases; unmatched junction bases: 3. CDR3 residues: CASSQDRGRDTQYF. The CDR3 nucleotides read TGTGCCAGCAGCCAGGACAGGGGGCGAGATACGCAGTATTTT.

The chain carries TRBV25-1 and TRBJ2-7, with D perhaps matching TRBD2 (6 bases). CDR1 is MGHDK and CDR2 is SYGVNS in the germline V gene. The CDR3 length is 14 residues. Trimming left V 4 bases short and J 4 bases short, with 14 bases between. This chain's CDR3 is CASSGTGVLYEQYF. CDR3 bases: TGTGCCAGCAGTGGGACGGGGGTATTGTACGAGCAGTACTTC.

The V and J genes are TRBV11-3 and TRBJ1-1, with TRBD1 matching over 7 bases. Looked up from germline, CDR1 is SGHNT and CDR2 is YENEEA. Trimming at V came to 5 bases and at J to 8 bases, leaving 8 bases not matched to a gene. The CDR3 extends over 13 amino acids. CDR3 sequence reads: CASSRSRDSEAFF. For the CDR3, the DNA is TGTGCCAGCAGCCGGTCTCGGGACAGCGAAGCTTTCTTT. The variable domain in full, completed from reference TRBV11-3 and TRBJ1-1, reads EAGVVQSPRYKIIEKKQPVAFWCNPISGHNTLYWYLQNLGQGPELLIRYENEEAVDDSQLPKDRFSAERLKGVDSTLKIQPAELGDSAVYLCASSRSRDSEAFFGQGTRLTVV.

The J gene is TRBJ1-1, the V gene TRBV2, with D possibly TRBD1 on 5 matching bases. This CDR3 has 14 residues. The V gene lost 11 bases and the J gene lost 5 bases, with 21 bases spanning the gap. Germline values: CDR1 SNHLY, CDR2 FYNNEI. CDR3 region: CASTLGQRRTEAFF. CDR3 nucleotide sequence: TGTGCCTCTACGTTGGGGCAAAGGCGGACTGAAGCTTTCTTT.

This chain joins TRBV12-5 and TRBJ2-5; D remains unclear. CDR1 LGHNT and CDR2 FRNRAP come from the germline V gene. The V gene lost 4 bases and the J gene lost 2 bases, with 14 bases spanning the gap. The CDR3 sequence is 15 residues long. CDR3 coding DNA: TGTGCTAGTGGTTCCATCCAGTGGGCACAAGAGACCCAGTACTTC. Its protein is CASGSIQWAQETQYF.

V gene TRBV5-5 combines with J gene TRBJ1-2; D is unresolved. CDR1 is SGHKS and CDR2 is YYEKEE in the germline V gene (reference sequence). V lost 0 bases to trimming and J lost 3 bases, with 9 bases between them. The CDR3 consists of 14 residues. The DNA of the CDR3 is TGTGCCAGCAGCTTGGAGGGCGTTCACTATGGCTACACCTTC. Translating gives CASSLEGVHYGYTF.

The rearrangement joins TRBV21-1 to TRBJ1-5. TRBV21-1 is classified as a pseudogene. This CDR3 is built from 18 residues. The DNA of the CDR3 is TGTGCCAGCAGCAAAGGTCCGGGCAGGCGATATAGCAATCAGCCCCAGCATTTT. Translating it yields CASSKGPGRRYSNQPQHF.

The rearrangement links TRBV30 to TRBJ1-2, with TRBD1 identical over 7 bases. This CDR3 comprises 14 residues. CDR1 is GTSNPN, CDR2 SVGIG, per germline (reference sequence). The V segment lost 4 bases and the J segment 11 bases; nucleotides outside the gene matches: 16. CDR3: CAWNGPGQKSSYTF. CDR3 DNA: TGTGCCTGGAATGGACCGGGACAGAAGAGCTCATACACCTTC. The full variable domain, completed using reference TRBV30 and TRBJ1-2, is SQTIHQWPATLVQPVGSPLSLECTVEGTSNPNLYWYRQAAGRGLQLLFYSVGIGQISSEVPQNLSASRPQDRQFILSSKKLLLSDSGFYLCAWNGPGQKSSYTFGSGTRLTVV.

The rearrangement joins TRBV10-3 to TRBJ2-3, with D possibly being TRBD2 (6 bases). V was cut by 8 bases and J by 3 bases, with 9 bases left in between. This CDR3 contains 12 residues. CDR1 is ENHRY and CDR2 is SYGVKD in the germline V gene. The CDR3 sequence: CAIGTLTDTQYF. CDR3 DNA sequence: TGTGCCATCGGGACTCTGACAGATACGCAGTATTTT.

V gene TRBV5-6 combines with J gene TRBJ1-1; 8 positions match TRBD1. The V gene's germline CDR1 is SGHDT and CDR2 YYEEEE. Germline trimming cut 5 bases from V and 3 bases from J; bases unmatched to any gene: 15. The length of the CDR3 is 17 residues. This CDR3 is CASRDDRGPNGDTEAFF. The CDR3 DNA is TGTGCCAGCAGGGATGACAGGGGACCGAATGGGGACACTGAAGCTTTCTTT.

This clone showed up just once. The V call is TRBV6-5, the J call TRBJ2-7; D unresolved. Trimming cost V 2 bases and J 0 bases, with 11 bases left between them. In germline, CDR1 is MNHEY, CDR2 SVGAGI. CDR3 size: 15 residues. The CDR3 here is CASSYTRSFSYEQYF. In nucleotides, the CDR3 is TGTGCCAGCAGTTACACCCGGAGCTTCTCCTACGAGCAGTACTTC.

The chain couples TRBV30 to TRBJ1-6; D is ambiguous. Germline V gene data show CDR1 as GTSNPN and CDR2 as SVGIG (reference sequence). This CDR3 is built from 14 residues. V lost 4 bases and J lost 5, with 12 bases in between. This CDR3 is CAWKGGVNNSPLHF. Here the CDR3 DNA reads TGTGCCTGGAAGGGCGGGGTGAATAATTCACCCCTCCACTTT.

This sequence joins TRBV23-1 and TRBJ2-5; a weak D match, TRBD1 (7 bases). TRBV23-1 is an ORF, with its function uncertain. V was cut by 0 bases and J by 4 bases, with 15 bases left in between. The CDR3 length is 16 residues. The CDR3 DNA sequence: TGCGCCAGCAGTCAATCTTTGACAGGGACTCGAGAGACCCAGTACTTC. Translation: CASSQSLTGTRETQYF.